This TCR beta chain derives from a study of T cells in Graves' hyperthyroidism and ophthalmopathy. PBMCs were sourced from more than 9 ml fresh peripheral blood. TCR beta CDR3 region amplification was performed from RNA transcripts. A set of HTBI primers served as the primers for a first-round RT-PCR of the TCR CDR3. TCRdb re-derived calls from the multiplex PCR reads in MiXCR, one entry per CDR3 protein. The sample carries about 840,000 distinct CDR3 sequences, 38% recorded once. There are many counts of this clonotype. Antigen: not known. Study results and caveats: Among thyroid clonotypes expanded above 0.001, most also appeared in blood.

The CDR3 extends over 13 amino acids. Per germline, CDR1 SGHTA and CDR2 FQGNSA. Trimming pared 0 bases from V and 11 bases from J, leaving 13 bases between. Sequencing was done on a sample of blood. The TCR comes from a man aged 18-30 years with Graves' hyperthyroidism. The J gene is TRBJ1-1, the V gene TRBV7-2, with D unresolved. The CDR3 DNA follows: TGTGCCAGCAGCTTAGCTTACCCCGCGGAGGCTTTCTTT. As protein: CASSLAYPAEAFF.